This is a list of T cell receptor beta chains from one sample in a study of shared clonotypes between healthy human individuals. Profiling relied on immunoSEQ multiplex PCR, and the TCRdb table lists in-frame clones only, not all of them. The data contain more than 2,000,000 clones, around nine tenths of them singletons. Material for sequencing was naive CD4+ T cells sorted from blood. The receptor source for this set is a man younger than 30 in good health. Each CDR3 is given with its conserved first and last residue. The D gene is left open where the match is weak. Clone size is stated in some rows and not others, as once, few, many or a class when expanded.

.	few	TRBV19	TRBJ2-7	CASSSIQESYEQYF	TGTGCCAGTAGTAGCATTCAAGAGTCCTACGAGCAGTACTTC
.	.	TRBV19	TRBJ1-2	CASSIRTTNYGYTF	TGTGCCAGTAGTATTAGGACAACTAACTATGGCTACACCTTC
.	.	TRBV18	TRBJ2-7	CASSPPAGTGEQYF	TGTGCCAGCTCACCACCTGCAGGAACGGGCGAGCAGTACTTC
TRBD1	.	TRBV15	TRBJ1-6	CATSRDRAGGNSPLHF	TGTGCCACCAGCAGAGATAGGGCAGGGGGAAATTCACCCCTCCACTTT
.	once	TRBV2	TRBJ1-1	CASSVRRSNTEAFF	TGTGCCAGCAGTGTTAGGCGATCGAACACTGAAGCTTTCTTT
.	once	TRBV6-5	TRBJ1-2	CASTLAAANYGYTF	TGTGCCAGCACCTTGGCCGCAGCTAACTATGGCTACACCTTC
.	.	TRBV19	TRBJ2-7	CASSPGPYGTYEQYF	TGTGCCAGTAGTCCCGGACCGTACGGAACCTACGAGCAGTACTTC
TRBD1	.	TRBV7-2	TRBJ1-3	CASSIRTGMTDTIYF	TGTGCCAGCAGCATCCGGACAGGGATGACGGACACCATATATTTT
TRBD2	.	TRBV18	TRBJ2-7	CASSLISGRDGSSYEQYF	TGTGCCAGCTCACTTATCAGCGGGAGGGACGGGAGCTCCTACGAGCAGTACTTC
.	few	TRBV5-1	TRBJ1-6	CASSLESSNSPLHF	TGCGCCAGCAGCTTGGAGTCTAGTAATTCACCCCTCCACTTT
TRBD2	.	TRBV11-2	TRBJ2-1	CASSLGAGGPGEQFF	TGTGCCAGCAGCTTGGGAGCGGGAGGGCCGGGTGAGCAGTTCTTC
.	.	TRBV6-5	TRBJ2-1	CASSQTGGSYNEQFF	TGTGCCAGCAGCCAGACAGGTGGGAGCTACAATGAGCAGTTCTTC
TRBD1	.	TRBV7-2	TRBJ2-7	CASSFGFKTGDHEQYF	TGTGCCAGCAGCTTTGGGTTTAAGACAGGGGACCACGAGCAGTACTTC
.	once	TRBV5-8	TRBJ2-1	CASSFNGASVNEQFF	TGTGCCAGCAGCTTCAATGGGGCTAGCGTCAATGAGCAGTTCTTC
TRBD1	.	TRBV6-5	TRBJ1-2	CASRSRDSNGYTF	TGTGCCAGCAGATCCCGGGACAGTAACGGCTACACCTTC
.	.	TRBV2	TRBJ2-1	CASLPAVVRNEQFF	TGTGCCAGCCTACCGGCGGTAGTGCGCAATGAGCAGTTCTTC
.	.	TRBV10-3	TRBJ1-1	CAISEGVPNTEAFF	TGTGCCATCAGTGAGGGGGTGCCGAACACTGAAGCTTTCTTT
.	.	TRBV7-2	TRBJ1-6	CASSSLYSPLHF	TGTGCCAGCAGCTCCCTATACTCACCCCTCCACTTT
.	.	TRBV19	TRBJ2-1	CASSPLGLAINEQFF	TGTGCCAGTAGTCCTCTAGGACTGGCGATCAATGAGCAGTTCTTC
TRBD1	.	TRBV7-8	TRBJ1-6	CASSLDGDRASPLHF	TGTGCCAGCAGCTTAGACGGGGACAGGGCTTCACCCCTCCACTTT
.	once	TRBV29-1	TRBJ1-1	CSVGFWVGLNTEAFF	TGCAGCGTTGGTTTTTGGGTCGGATTGAACACTGAAGCTTTCTTT
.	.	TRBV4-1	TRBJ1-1	CASSRVMGRMNTEAFF	TGCGCCAGCAGCCGAGTAATGGGACGGATGAACACTGAAGCTTTCTTT
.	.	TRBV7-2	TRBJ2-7	CASSSRTTYEQYF	TGTGCCAGCAGCTCACGGACGACCTACGAGCAGTACTTC
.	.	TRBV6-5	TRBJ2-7	CASSYRHGYEQYF	TGTGCCAGCAGTTACCGACACGGCTACGAGCAGTACTTC
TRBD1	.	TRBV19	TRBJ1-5	CASRSRDGQGQHF	TGTGCCAGTAGATCCCGAGATGGACAGGGCCAGCATTTT
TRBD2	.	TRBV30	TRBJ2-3	CAWSVGSGGAWDTQYF	TGTGCCTGGAGTGTAGGTAGCGGGGGGGCCTGGGATACGCAGTATTTT
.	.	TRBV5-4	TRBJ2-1	CASSSQIANNEQFF	TGTGCCAGCAGCTCCCAGATAGCGAACAATGAGCAGTTCTTC
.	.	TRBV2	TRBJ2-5	CASSDGGPQETQYF	TGTGCCAGCAGTGACGGGGGGCCCCAAGAGACCCAGTACTTC
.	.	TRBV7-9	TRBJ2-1	CASSLISRAEQFF	TGTGCCAGCAGCTTAATTAGTAGAGCGGAGCAGTTCTTC
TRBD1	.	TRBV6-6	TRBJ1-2	CASRPGQGIHGYTF	TGTGCCAGCAGACCGGGACAGGGGATTCATGGCTACACCTTC
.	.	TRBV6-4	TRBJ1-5	CASSADPRGRGWRQPQHF	TGTGCCAGCAGCGCCGACCCAAGGGGCAGGGGTTGGCGTCAGCCCCAGCATTTT
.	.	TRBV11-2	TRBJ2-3	CASSLRDGATTDTQYF	TGTGCCAGCAGCTTAAGGGACGGGGCTACCACAGATACGCAGTATTTT
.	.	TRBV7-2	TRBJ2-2	CATKNVGTHTGELFF	TGTGCCACTAAAAACGTTGGGACCCACACCGGGGAGCTGTTTTTT
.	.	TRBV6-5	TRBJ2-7	CASTPGTPPYEQYF	TGTGCCAGCACCCCGGGGACACCCCCCTACGAGCAGTACTTC
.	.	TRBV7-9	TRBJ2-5	CASSLVGKAETQYF	TGTGCCAGCAGCTTAGTGGGCAAGGCAGAGACCCAGTACTTC
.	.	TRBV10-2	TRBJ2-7	CASSESRAGFSYEQYF	TGCGCCAGCAGTGAGTCAAGGGCAGGGTTTTCCTACGAGCAGTACTTC
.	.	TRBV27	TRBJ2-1	CASSPLNRGTYNEQFF	TGTGCCAGCAGTCCCCTCAACCGGGGGACCTACAATGAGCAGTTCTTC